The sequence of this T cell receptor beta chain was determined in a study of liver allograft versus peripheral blood T cells. The wider study: Within transplanted livers, the T cell receptor repertoires were examined and compared against the repertoires present in the peripheral blood of liver transplant recipients. Points from the study as a whole: Peripheral blood T cell receptor repertoires reportedly differed from those found within liver allografts.

MiXCR was run by TCRdb on the reads, yielding one entry per CDR3 protein. The table lists 9,000 to 13,000 distinct CDR3 sequences, 23% of them singletons. Turning to this clonotype: What it recognizes is unknown.

In germline, CDR1 is MDHEN, CDR2 SYDVKM. The CDR3 is 15 residues long. V lost 6 bases, J lost 3 bases, and 5 bases stayed unmatched. The chain combines TRBV28 with TRBJ1-5, with 10 bases aligning to TRBD1. This TCR was recovered from a human patient who had a liver transplant. Some T cells may be the graft donor's. The CDR3 sequence: CASSLGTGANQPQHF. CDR3 sequence (DNA): TGTGCCAGCAGCCTCGGGACAGGGGCCAATCAGCCCCAGCATTTT.